The clone carrying this T cell receptor beta chain appeared a few times. Its antigen is currently unknown. MiXCR, applied by TCRdb to the 5' RACE reads, yields one record per CDR3 protein. The sample records about 430,000 distinct CDR3 sequences, 24% being singletons. The data are from a study of T-cell memory formation after mild COVID-19. Background on the study: Across donors, TCR clusters were largely donor specific. Findings and limits, study-wide: Day 15 to 85 contracting clones showed balanced CD4/CD8; day 15 to 37 expanders favored CD4+.

Sequencing used PBMCs or a T cell subset sorted from them (not recorded which). The sequence came from an adult woman who had mild COVID-19 (a few samples of this study predate the infection). Cell type and time point are not known.

The CDR3 nucleotides are TGTGCCAGCAGTTTACCCCAGGGTGGCTACACCTTC. As protein: CASSLPQGGYTF. The genes are TRBV6-2 or TRBV6-3 and TRBJ1-2; a weak D match, TRBD1 (5 bases). The germline CDR1 and CDR2 sequences are MNHEY and SVGEGT. Trimming removed 4 bases at V and 7 bases at J, with 10 bases between. The CDR3 has 12 residues.